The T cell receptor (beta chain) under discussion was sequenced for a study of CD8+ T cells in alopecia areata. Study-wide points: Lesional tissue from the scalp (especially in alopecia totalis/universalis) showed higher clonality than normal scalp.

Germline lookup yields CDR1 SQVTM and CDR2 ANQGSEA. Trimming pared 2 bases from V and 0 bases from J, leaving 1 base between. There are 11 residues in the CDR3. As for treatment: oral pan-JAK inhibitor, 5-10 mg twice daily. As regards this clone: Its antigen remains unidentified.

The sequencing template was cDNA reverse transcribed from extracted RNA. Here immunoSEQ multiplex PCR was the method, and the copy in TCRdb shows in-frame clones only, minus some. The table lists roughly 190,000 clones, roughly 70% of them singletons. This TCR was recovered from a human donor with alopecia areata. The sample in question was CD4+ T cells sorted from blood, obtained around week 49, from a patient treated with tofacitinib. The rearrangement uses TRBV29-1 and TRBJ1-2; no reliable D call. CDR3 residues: CSVESNYGYTF. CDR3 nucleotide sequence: TGCAGCGTTGAATCTAACTATGGCTACACCTTC.